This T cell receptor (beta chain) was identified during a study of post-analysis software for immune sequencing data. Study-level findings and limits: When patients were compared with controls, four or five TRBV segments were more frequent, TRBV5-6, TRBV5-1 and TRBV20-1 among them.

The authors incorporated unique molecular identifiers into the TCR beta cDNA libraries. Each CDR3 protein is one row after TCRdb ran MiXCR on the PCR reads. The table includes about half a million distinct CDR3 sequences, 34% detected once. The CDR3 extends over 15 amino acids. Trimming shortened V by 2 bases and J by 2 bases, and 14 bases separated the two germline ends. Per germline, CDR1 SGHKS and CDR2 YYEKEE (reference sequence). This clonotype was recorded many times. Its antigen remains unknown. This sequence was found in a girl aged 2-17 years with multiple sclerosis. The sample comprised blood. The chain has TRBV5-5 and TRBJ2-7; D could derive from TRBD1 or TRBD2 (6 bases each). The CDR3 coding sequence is TGTGCCAGCAGCTTCCCACGGGGGCAAGCCTACGAGCAGTACTTC. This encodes CASSFPRGQAYEQYF.